The entry below describes one T cell receptor (beta chain). The germline gene is not matched at one end of the junction; a read error may be the cause. The sample carries other DNA sequences with the same CDR3. The sample comes from a study of tumour-infiltrating T cells in Burkitt lymphoma. Study-level information: The Burkitt lymphoma cohort spanned all epidemiological subtypes. Overall and progression-free survival were predicted by productive clonality.

The CDR3 length is 14 residues. Germline V gives CDR1 SGHRS, CDR2 YFSETQ. The method was immunoSEQ multiplex PCR; TCRdb's version includes in-frame clones alone and lacks a portion of them. The table records approximately 46,000 clones, roughly 31% of them present only once. This receptor was identified in a human donor with Burkitt lymphoma. The sample taken for sequencing was tumor tissue. The chain carries TRBV5-1 and TRBJ1-2; no firm D call. CDR3 sequence reads: CASSLAEETYGYTF. The CDR3 DNA is TGCGCCAGCAGCTTGGCCGAGGAAACCTATGGCTATACCTTC.